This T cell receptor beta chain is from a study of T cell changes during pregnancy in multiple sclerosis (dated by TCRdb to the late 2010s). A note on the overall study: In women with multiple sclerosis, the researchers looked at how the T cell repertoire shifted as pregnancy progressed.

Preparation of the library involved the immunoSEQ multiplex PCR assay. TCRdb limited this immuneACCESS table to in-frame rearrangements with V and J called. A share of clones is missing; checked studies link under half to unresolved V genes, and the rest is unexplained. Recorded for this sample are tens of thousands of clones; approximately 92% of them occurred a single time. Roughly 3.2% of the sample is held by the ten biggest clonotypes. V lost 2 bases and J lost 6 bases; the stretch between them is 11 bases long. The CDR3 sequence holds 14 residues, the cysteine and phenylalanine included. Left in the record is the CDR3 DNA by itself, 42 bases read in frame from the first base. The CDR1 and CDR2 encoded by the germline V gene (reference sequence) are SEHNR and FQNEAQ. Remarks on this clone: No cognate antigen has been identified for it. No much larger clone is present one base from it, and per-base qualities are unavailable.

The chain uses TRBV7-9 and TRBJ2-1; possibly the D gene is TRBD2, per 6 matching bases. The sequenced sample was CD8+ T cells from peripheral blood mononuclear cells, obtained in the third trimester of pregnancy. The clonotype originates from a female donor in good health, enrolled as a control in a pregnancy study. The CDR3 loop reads CASSLLGGANEQFF. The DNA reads TGTGCCAGCAGCTTATTAGGCGGGGCCAATGAGCAGTTCTTC.